These 29 T cell receptor beta chains were all obtained from the same sample, sequenced in a study of vaccination effects on CD4 cells after COVID-19. TCRdb keeps only in-frame clones here, not all; method: immunoSEQ multiplex PCR. The sample records roughly 70,000 clones, over 60% being singletons. Antigen-specific CD4+ T cells were first expanded with viral peptide pools by the ViraFEST assay and only then sequenced. Following culture for roughly 10 days, CD4+ T cells were isolated. Infection dated between March and December 2020, before the Alpha, Beta and Delta variants reached the United States. The antigens these receptors bind are not known. Sequenced here: CD4+ T cells from PBMCs cultured with HIV peptides, sampled before COVID-19 vaccination. Documented subset: HIV-1 Nef peptide pool negative control/reference culture. These receptors all stem from a human donor who had a prior SARS-CoV-2 infection.

The chain is built from TRBV13 and TRBJ2-3; a weak D match, TRBD1 (6 bases). Trimming took off 5 bases at V and 4 bases at J, with 10 bases between the two ends. The CDR3 length is 13 residues. The germline V gene encodes CDR1 PRHDT and CDR2 FYEKMQ (reference sequence). CDR3 amino acids: CASSRTVADTQYF. CDR3 DNA sequence: TGTGCCAGCAGCCGGACAGTGGCAGATACGCAGTATTTT.

The V and J genes are TRBV9 and TRBJ2-5, with 14 bases that match TRBD2. V shed 4 bases, J shed 9 bases, and the junction held 14 bases outside the gene matches. From germline, CDR1 is SGDLS and CDR2 YYNGEE. This CDR3 contains 17 residues. In DNA form, the CDR3 reads TGTGCCAGCAGCCCCGGACTAGCGGGGGGTTCCCCGCTGGCCCAGTACTTC. This sequence encodes CASSPGLAGGSPLAQYF. The variable domain in full, completed from reference TRBV9 and TRBJ2-5, reads DSGVTQTPKHLITATGQRVTLRCSPRSGDLSVYWYQQSLDQGLQFLIQYYNGEERAKGNILERFSAQQFPDLHSELNLSSLELGDSALYFCASSPGLAGGSPLAQYFGPGTRLLVL.

This rearrangement joins TRBV7-9 to TRBJ1-3, with D perhaps TRBD1 (5 bases). The CDR3 length is 14 residues. CDR1 is SEHNR, CDR2 FQNEAQ, per germline (reference sequence). V lost 8 bases and J 4 bases, leaving 15 bases between the germline ends. CDR3 protein: CASDNRTIGNTIYF. CDR3 DNA: TGTGCCAGCGATAATAGGACAATCGGAAACACCATATATTTT.

The V gene is TRBV3-1 (or the pseudogene TRBV3-2), the J gene TRBJ1-2, with D unresolved. V lost 1 base and J 1 base, leaving 10 bases between the germline ends. The CDR3 sequence is 15 residues long. In germline, CDR1 is LGHDT, CDR2 YNNKEL (reference sequence). This CDR3 reads CASSQGALFNYGYTF. CDR3 nucleotides: TGTGCCAGCAGCCAAGGGGCATTATTTAACTATGGCTACACCTTC.

This clone showed up just once. The genes are TRBV21-1 and TRBJ2-7; TRBD2 reflects the table's D call only, with no check against the DNA. TRBV21-1 is deemed a pseudogene. There are 14 residues in the CDR3. CDR3 coding DNA: TGTGCCAGCAGCAAGGGGACTGAGACCTACGAGCAGTACTTC. It yields the protein CASSKGTETYEQYF.

A word on this clone: Because the CDR3's place on the DNA is in doubt, the DNA is left out and the CDR3 is given as listed by TCRdb. This chain links TRBV21-1 with TRBJ2-1; the DNA was not used to check the table's D call, TRBD2. TRBV21-1 constitutes a pseudogene. The CDR3 length equals 17 residues, ends included. Here the CDR3 reads CASSKFVAGGSFNEQFF.

The CDR3 DNA follows: TGTGCCAGCTCACCACCCTTAGCGTCATGGAACACCGGGGAGCTGTTTTTT. Protein: CASSPPLASWNTGELFF. The chain uses TRBV18 and TRBJ2-2, with D possibly TRBD2 on 5 matching bases. V gave up 0 bases and J gave up 1 base, with 12 bases separating them. CDR3 length: 17 amino acids. Germline V gives CDR1 KGHSH, CDR2 LQKENI.

The genes are TRBV3-1 (or the pseudogene TRBV3-2) and TRBJ2-3, with 9 bases identical to TRBD2. Germline CDR1 LGHDT, CDR2 YNNKEL (reference sequence). V gave up 4 bases and J gave up 1 base; unmatched junction bases: 9. The CDR3 totals 17 residues. DNA of the CDR3: TGTGCCAGCAGCCGAGTTTCTAGCGGGGAAGGCACAGATACGCAGTATTTT. Translated, it gives CASSRVSSGEGTDTQYF.

The chain recombines TRBV12-5 with TRBJ2-3, with no clear D. The ends were cut back, 3 bases at V and 6 bases at J, with 4 bases in the middle. This CDR3 contains 11 residues. Germline V gene data show CDR1 as LGHNT and CDR2 as FRNRAP. As DNA, the CDR3 is TGTGCTAGTGGTTTTTTCGATACGCAGTATTTT. Protein sequence: CASGFFDTQYF.

This CDR3 is CASSPGVSPFSGELFF. The DNA for the CDR3 is TGTGCCAGCAGCCCCGGGGTCTCGCCCTTCTCGGGGGAGCTGTTTTTT. The chain is built from TRBV7-3 and TRBJ2-2; a possible D gene is TRBD2 (5 bases). Germline V CDR1 and CDR2: SGHTA, FQGTGA. This CDR3 is 16 amino acids long. Trimming took 5 bases from V and 8 from J, leaving 21 bases between them.

V and J are TRBV3-1 (or the pseudogene TRBV3-2) and TRBJ1-4, with 11 bases fitting TRBD1. V was pared by 4 bases and J by 8 bases, with 3 bases of the junction left unmatched. This CDR3 is 14 amino acids long. The V gene's germline CDR1 is LGHDT and CDR2 YNNKEL (reference sequence). The CDR3 loop reads CASSPGQGAEKLFF. The CDR3 DNA reads as TGTGCCAGCAGCCCCGGACAGGGGGCGGAAAAACTGTTTTTT.

The gene calls are TRBV7-2 and TRBJ2-2, with 13 bases matching TRBD2. Trimming removed 5 bases from V and 7 bases from J; junction bases left unmatched: 10. CDR1 and CDR2 from the germline V gene are SGHTA and FQGNSA. This CDR3 is built from 17 residues. The CDR3 here is CASSPTSGRAVGGELFF. CDR3 bases: TGTGCCAGCAGCCCTACTAGCGGGAGGGCCGTCGGCGGGGAGCTGTTTTTT.

The CDR3 region has the DNA TGTGCCAGCAGTGAAGAAGGGACCTCGTGGCAGCCCCAGCATTTT. This translates into CASSEEGTSWQPQHF. This chain links TRBV2 with TRBJ1-5; possible D gene TRBD1, 5 bases. The CDR3 has 15 amino acids. Per the germline V gene, CDR1 is SNHLY and CDR2 is FYNNEI. The V and J ends lost 1 base and 7 bases respectively, with 14 bases between them.

This clone appeared a few times. This chain joins TRBV6-5 and TRBJ2-2; a possible D gene is TRBD2 (5 bases). Germline CDR1 is MNHEY and CDR2 is SVGAGI. CDR3 length: 13 residues. V was clipped by 8 bases and J by 5 bases, with 12 bases between them. The CDR3: CASGETLTGELFF. CDR3 in DNA: TGTGCCAGCGGGGAGACGTTGACCGGGGAGCTGTTTTTT.

The gene calls are TRBV6-2 or TRBV6-3 and TRBJ2-3, with 16 bases that match TRBD2. The V gene end was trimmed by 4 bases and the J gene end by 0 bases; junction bases not matched to a gene: 13. There are 21 residues in the CDR3. CDR1 is MNHEY and CDR2 is SVGEGT in the germline V gene. DNA of the CDR3: TGTGCCAGCAGTTTCCCGATAACCGGGACTAGCGGGAGGGAAAGCACAGATACGCAGTATTTT. It yields the protein CASSFPITGTSGRESTDTQYF.

This clone was counted only a few times. The gene calls are TRBV5-6 and TRBJ1-2; 7 nucleotides line up with TRBD1. This CDR3 has 13 residues. V dropped 0 bases and J dropped 6; count of bases not matched to a gene: 2. Germline CDR1 and CDR2: SGHDT and YYEEEE. CDR3 nucleotides: TGTGCCAGCAGCTTGGTGGGGACAGATGGCTACACCTTC. Translation gives CASSLVGTDGYTF. The full variable domain, rest sourced from reference TRBV5-6 and TRBJ1-2, is DAGVTQSPTHLIKTRGQQVTLRCSPKSGHDTVSWYQQALGQGPQFIFQYYEEEERQRGNFPDRFSGHQFPNYSSELNVNALLLGDSALYLCASSLVGTDGYTFGSGTRLTVV.

The V gene is TRBV28, the J gene TRBJ1-1; D possibly corresponds to TRBD1 (6 bases). Trimming shortened V by 8 bases and J by 0 bases, and 7 bases separated the two germline ends. The length of the CDR3 is 12 residues. CDR1 is MDHEN, CDR2 SYDVKM, per germline. CDR3 sequence: CASQGLNTEAFF. CDR3 DNA sequence: TGTGCCAGCCAGGGGTTGAACACTGAAGCTTTCTTT.

This chain joins TRBV20-1 and TRBJ1-5; no clear D gene. The ends were cut back, 3 bases at V and 1 base at J, with 4 bases in the middle. This CDR3 region has 12 residues. Germline CDR1 DFQATT, CDR2 SNEGSKA (reference sequence). CDR3 DNA sequence: TGCAGTGCTAGTAAAAGCAATCAGCCCCAGCATTTT. It codes for CSASKSNQPQHF.

The gene calls are TRBV7-2 and TRBJ1-1; no reliable D call. V was clipped by 3 bases and J by 3 bases, with 20 bases between them. The CDR3 is made up of 17 amino acids. CDR1 and CDR2 (germline): SGHTA, FQGNSA. CDR3 protein: CASSFPPGSRIDTEAFF. CDR3 nucleotide sequence: TGTGCCAGCAGCTTTCCGCCGGGAAGCCGGATCGACACTGAAGCTTTCTTT.

This rearrangement joins TRBV19 to TRBJ1-3; no clear D gene. The CDR3 is 14 amino acids. Between the trimmed V and J ends, which lost 5 bases and 2 bases, there was a span of 10 bases. Germline values: CDR1 LNHDA, CDR2 SQIVND (reference sequence). This CDR3 is CASSVRGAGNTIYF. The CDR3 DNA is TGTGCCAGTAGTGTCCGGGGAGCTGGAAACACCATATATTTT.

The V and J genes are TRBV25-1 and TRBJ2-5; D not certain. This CDR3 comprises 15 residues. Trimming took off 7 bases at V and 4 bases at J, with 19 bases between the two ends. Germline V gives CDR1 MGHDK, CDR2 SYGVNS. In nucleotides, the CDR3 is TGTGCCAGCAACTCTCCCCAGTCCCCCGGAGAGACCCAGTACTTC. Its translation: CASNSPQSPGETQYF.

J is TRBJ2-2 and V is TRBV14, with 7 bases fitting TRBD1. Germline CDR1 SGHDN, CDR2 FVKESK. The CDR3 extends over 15 amino acids. J gave up 4 bases and V 4 bases, and 6 bases lay outside the gene matches. The CDR3 nucleotides read TGTGCCAGCAGCCCCTGGTCAGGGGGCACCGGGGAGCTGTTTTTT. Protein: CASSPWSGGTGELFF.

The rearrangement joins TRBV15 to TRBJ2-7; D is unresolved. CDR3 length: 15 residues. V was shortened by 0 bases and J by 0 bases, with 9 bases between the two germline ends. Germline assignment: CDR1 LNHNV and CDR2 YYDKDF (reference sequence). The chain's CDR3 is CATSRDRQSSYEQYF. In DNA form, the CDR3 reads TGTGCCACCAGCAGAGATAGGCAGAGCTCCTACGAGCAGTACTTC. Supplemented by reference TRBV15 and TRBJ2-7, the full variable domain reads DAMVIQNPRYQVTQFGKPVTLSCSQTLNHNVMYWYQQKSSQAPKLLFHYYDKDFNNEADTPDNFQSRRPNTSFCFLDIRSPGLGDTAMYLCATSRDRQSSYEQYFGPGTRLTVT.

The chain carries TRBV27 and TRBJ2-7; TRBD1 agrees at 8 bases. The CDR3 covers 15 residues. V trimming: 6 bases; J trimming: 1 base; junction bases outside the gene matches: 8. CDR1 is MNHEY, CDR2 SMNVEV, per germline (reference sequence). DNA for the CDR3: TGTGCCAGCAGGTGGACAGGGCGAAAATCCTACGAGCAGTACTTC. This sequence encodes CASRWTGRKSYEQYF.

This chain uses TRBV3-1 (or the pseudogene TRBV3-2) with TRBJ2-5; D not resolved. There are 14 residues in the CDR3. V lost 0 bases and J 3 bases, leaving 8 bases between the germline ends. Germline V gene data show CDR1 as LGHDT and CDR2 as YNNKEL (reference sequence). The CDR3 here is CASSQDLAEETQYF. As DNA, the CDR3 is TGTGCCAGCAGCCAAGATTTGGCGGAAGAGACCCAGTACTTC.

This rearrangement joins TRBV7-9 to TRBJ1-5; tentatively, D is TRBD1 (6 bases). CDR3 length equals 15 residues. V was shortened by 2 bases and J by 4 bases, with 12 bases between the two germline ends. The germline CDR1 and CDR2 sequences are SEHNR and FQNEAQ (reference sequence). The CDR3 bases are TGTGCCAGCAGCTTAAGTGGGGGCTGGAATCAGCCCCAGCATTTT. Translating it yields CASSLSGGWNQPQHF.

This rearrangement joins TRBV5-1 to TRBJ2-5; D not certain. The CDR3 sequence is 13 residues long. The V gene's germline CDR1 is SGHRS and CDR2 YFSETQ. V shed 0 bases and J shed 0 bases, with 3 bases lying between them. The CDR3, as DNA: TGCGCCAGCAGCTTGGATTACCAAGAGACCCAGTACTTC. Translation gives CASSLDYQETQYF.

This clone has a handful of counts. Other DNA sequences of this sample code for an identical CDR3. The chain uses TRBV7-3 and TRBJ2-2, with D tentatively TRBD2 (5 bases). This CDR3 has 14 residues. With 3 bases removed from V and 4 bases from J, the gap between germline ends came to 9 bases. The germline V gene encodes CDR1 SGHTA and CDR2 FQGTGA. CDR3 region: CASSLGGSTGELFF. The CDR3 nucleotides are TGTGCCAGCAGCTTGGGCGGGTCCACCGGGGAGCTGTTTTTT.

V and J are TRBV27 and TRBJ1-2, with TRBD1 as a possible D gene (6 bases). Trimming left V 2 bases short and J 7 bases short, with 14 bases between. The CDR3 sequence is 14 residues long. Looked up from germline, CDR1 is MNHEY and CDR2 is SMNVEV (reference sequence). CDR3 loop: CASSLRGAGFGYTF. CDR3 sequence (DNA): TGTGCCAGCAGTTTAAGGGGGGCGGGGTTTGGCTACACCTTC.